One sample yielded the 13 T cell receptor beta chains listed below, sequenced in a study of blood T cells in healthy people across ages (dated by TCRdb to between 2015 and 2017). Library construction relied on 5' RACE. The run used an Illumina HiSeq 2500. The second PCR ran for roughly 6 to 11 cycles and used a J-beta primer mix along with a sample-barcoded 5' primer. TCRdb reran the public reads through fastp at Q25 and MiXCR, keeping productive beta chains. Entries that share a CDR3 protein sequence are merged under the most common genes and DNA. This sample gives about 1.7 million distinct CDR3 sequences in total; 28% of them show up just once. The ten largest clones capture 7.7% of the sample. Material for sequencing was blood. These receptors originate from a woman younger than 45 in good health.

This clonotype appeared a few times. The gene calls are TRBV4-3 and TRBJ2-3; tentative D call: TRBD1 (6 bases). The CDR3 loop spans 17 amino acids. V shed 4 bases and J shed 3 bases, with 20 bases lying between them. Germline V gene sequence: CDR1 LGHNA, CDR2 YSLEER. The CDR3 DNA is TGCGCCAGCAGCCTCTCGGGGCGAGGGGGTAGGACAGATACGCAGTATTTT. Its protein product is CASSLSGRGGRTDTQYF.

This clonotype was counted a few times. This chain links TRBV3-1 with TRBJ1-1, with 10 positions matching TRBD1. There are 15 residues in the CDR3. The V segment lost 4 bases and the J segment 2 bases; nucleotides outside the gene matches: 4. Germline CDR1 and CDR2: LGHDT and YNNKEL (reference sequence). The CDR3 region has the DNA TGTGCCAGCAGCCCACGGGACAGGGGAAACACTGAAGCTTTCTTT. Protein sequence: CASSPRDRGNTEAFF.

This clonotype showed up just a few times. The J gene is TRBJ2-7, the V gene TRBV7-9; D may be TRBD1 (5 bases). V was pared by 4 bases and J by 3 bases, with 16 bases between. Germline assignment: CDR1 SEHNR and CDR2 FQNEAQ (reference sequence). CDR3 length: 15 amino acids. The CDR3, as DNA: TGTGCCAGCAGCTCAGGGTTAGGCAGATACTACGAGCAGTACTTC. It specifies CASSSGLGRYYEQYF.

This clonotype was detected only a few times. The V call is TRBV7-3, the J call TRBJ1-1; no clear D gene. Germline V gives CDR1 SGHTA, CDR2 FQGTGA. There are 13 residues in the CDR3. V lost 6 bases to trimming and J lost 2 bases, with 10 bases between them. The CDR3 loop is CASSRWANTEAFF. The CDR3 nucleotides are TGTGCCAGCAGTCGTTGGGCTAACACTGAAGCTTTCTTT. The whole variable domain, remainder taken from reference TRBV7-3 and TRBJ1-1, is GAGVSQTPSNKVTEKGKYVELRCDPISGHTALYWYRQSLGQGPEFLIYFQGTGAADDSGLPNDRFFAVRPEGSVSTLKIQRTERGDSAVYLCASSRWANTEAFFGQGTRLTVV.

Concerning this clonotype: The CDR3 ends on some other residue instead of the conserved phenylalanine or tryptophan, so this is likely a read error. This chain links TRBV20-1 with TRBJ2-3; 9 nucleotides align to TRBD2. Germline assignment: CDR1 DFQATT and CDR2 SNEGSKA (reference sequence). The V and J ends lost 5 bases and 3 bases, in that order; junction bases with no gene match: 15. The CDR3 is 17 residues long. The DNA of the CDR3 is TGCAGTGCTCCACCTAGCGGGACTTATGAGGGTACAGATACGCAGTATTTG. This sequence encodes CSAPPSGTYEGTDTQYL.

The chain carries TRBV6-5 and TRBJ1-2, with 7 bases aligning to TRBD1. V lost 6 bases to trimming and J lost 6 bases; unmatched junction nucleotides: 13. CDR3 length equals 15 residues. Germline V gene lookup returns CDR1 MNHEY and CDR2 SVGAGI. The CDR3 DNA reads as TGTGCCAGCAGATGGACAGGAGGAGGTTCTGATGGCTACACCTTC. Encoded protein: CASRWTGGGSDGYTF.

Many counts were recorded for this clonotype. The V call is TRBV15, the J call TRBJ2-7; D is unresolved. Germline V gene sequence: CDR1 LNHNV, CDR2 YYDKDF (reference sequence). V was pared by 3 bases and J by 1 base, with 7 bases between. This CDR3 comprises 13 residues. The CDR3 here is CATSSLSSYEQYF. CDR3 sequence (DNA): TGTGCCACCAGCAGTCTTTCGTCCTACGAGCAGTACTTC. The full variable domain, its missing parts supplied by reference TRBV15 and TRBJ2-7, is DAMVIQNPRYQVTQFGKPVTLSCSQTLNHNVMYWYQQKSSQAPKLLFHYYDKDFNNEADTPDNFQSRRPNTSFCFLDIRSPGLGDTAMYLCATSSLSSYEQYFGPGTRLTVT.

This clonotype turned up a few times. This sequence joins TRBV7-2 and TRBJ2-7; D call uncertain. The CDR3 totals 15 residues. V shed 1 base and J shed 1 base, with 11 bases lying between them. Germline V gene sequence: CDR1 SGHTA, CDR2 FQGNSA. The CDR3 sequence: CASSLGPRRSYEQYF. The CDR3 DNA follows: TGTGCCAGCAGCTTAGGCCCAAGGCGGTCCTACGAGCAGTACTTC. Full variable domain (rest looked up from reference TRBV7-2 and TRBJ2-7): GAGVSQSPSNKVTEKGKDVELRCDPISGHTALYWYRQSLGQGLEFLIYFQGNSAPDKSGLPSDRFSAERTGGSVSTLTIQRTQQEDSAVYLCASSLGPRRSYEQYFGPGTRLTVT.

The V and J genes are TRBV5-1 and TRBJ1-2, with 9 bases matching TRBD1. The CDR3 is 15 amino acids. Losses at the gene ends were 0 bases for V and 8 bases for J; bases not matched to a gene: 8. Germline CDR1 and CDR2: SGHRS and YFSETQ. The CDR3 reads CASSLAPGQGWGYTF. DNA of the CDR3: TGCGCCAGCAGCTTGGCCCCGGGACAGGGCTGGGGCTACACCTTC.

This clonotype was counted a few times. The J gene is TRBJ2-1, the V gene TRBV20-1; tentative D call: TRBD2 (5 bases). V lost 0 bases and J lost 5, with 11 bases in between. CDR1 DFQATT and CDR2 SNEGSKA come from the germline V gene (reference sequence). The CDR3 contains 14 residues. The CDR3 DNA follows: TGCAGTGCTAGAGATCCCAGCGGTGACAATGAGCAGTTCTTC. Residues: CSARDPSGDNEQFF.

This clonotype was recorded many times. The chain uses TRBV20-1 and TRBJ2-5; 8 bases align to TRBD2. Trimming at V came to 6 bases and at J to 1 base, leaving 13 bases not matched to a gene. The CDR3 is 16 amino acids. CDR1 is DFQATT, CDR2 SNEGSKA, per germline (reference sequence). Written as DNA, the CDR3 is TGCAGTGCACGAGGCCCTAGTAGCGGGATCCAAGAGACCCAGTACTTC. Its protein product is CSARGPSSGIQETQYF.

The CDR3 is CASSFQGAKETQYF. The CDR3, as DNA: TGTGCCAGCAGTTTTCAGGGAGCTAAAGAGACCCAGTACTTC. This rearrangement joins TRBV12-3 or TRBV12-4 to TRBJ2-5; D possibly matches TRBD1 or TRBD2 (5 bases each). Trimming shortened V by 3 bases and J by 3 bases, and 11 bases separated the two germline ends. CDR3 length: 14 amino acids.

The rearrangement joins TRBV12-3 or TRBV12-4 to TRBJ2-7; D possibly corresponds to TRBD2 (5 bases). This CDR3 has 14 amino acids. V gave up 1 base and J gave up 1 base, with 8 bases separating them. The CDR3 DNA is TGTGCCAGCAGTTTAGACGGGAAATCCTACGAGCAGTACTTC. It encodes CASSLDGKSYEQYF.